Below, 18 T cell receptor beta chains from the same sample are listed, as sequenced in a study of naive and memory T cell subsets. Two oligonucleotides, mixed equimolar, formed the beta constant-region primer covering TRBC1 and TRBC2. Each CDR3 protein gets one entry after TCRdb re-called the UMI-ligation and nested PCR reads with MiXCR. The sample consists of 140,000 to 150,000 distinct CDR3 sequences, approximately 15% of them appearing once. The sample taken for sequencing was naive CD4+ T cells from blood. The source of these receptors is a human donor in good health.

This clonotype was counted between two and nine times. The CDR3 DNA follows: TGTGCCAGCAGTTTTGGACAGATTACAATTAACTATGGCTACACCTTC. Its protein is CASSFGQITINYGYTF. The V gene is TRBV12-3 or TRBV12-4, the J gene TRBJ1-2; maybe TRBD1 (6 bases). The CDR3 loop spans 16 amino acids. With 3 bases removed from V and 1 base from J, the gap between germline ends came to 15 bases.

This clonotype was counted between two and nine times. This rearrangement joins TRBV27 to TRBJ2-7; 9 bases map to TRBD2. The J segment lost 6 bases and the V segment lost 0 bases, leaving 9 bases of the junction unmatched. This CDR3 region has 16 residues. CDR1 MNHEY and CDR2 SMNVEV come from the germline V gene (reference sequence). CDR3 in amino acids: CASSLSGGRAVFEQYF. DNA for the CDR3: TGTGCCAGCAGTTTATCCGGCGGGAGGGCGGTTTTCGAGCAGTACTTC.

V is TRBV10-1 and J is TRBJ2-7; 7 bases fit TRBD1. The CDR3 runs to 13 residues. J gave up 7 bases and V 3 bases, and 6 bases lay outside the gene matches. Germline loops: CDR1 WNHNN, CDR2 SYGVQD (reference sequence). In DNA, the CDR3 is TGCGCCAGCAGTGAAGGGACAGTGTGGGAGCAGTACTTC. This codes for CASSEGTVWEQYF.

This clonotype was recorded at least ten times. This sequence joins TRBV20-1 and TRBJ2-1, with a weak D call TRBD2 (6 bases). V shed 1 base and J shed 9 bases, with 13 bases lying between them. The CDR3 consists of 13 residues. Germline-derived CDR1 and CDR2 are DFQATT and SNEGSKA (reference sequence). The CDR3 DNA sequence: TGCAGTGCTAGAGGTACTAGCTTTAGTGAGCAGTTCTTC. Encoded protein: CSARGTSFSEQFF.

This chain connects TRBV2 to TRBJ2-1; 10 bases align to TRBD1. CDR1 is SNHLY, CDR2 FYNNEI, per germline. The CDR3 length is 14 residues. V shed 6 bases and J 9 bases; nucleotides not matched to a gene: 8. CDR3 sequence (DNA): TGTGCCAGCAGCGGACAGGGGGTTGGGTTTGAGCAGTTCTTC. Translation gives CASSGQGVGFEQFF.

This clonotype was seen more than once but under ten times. This CDR3 reads CAISTADNQPQHF. CDR3 coding DNA: TGTGCCATCAGTACCGCTGACAATCAGCCCCAGCATTTT. The chain couples TRBV10-3 to TRBJ1-5; no definite D call. Germline V gives CDR1 ENHRY, CDR2 SYGVKD. V lost 5 bases, J lost 3 bases, and 8 bases lay in between. This CDR3 has 13 residues.

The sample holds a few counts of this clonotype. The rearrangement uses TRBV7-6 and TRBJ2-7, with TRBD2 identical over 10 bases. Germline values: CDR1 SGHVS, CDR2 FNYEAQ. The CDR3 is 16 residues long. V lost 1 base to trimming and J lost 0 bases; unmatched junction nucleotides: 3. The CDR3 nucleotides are TGTGCCAGCAGCTTAGGTTCTAGCGGGAGCTCCTACGAGCAGTACTTC. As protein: CASSLGSSGSSYEQYF.

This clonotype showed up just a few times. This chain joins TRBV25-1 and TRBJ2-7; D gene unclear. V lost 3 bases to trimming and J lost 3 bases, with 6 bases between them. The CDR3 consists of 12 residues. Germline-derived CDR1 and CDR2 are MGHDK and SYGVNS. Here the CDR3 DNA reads TGTGCCAGCAGTGATAACGTCTACGAGCAGTACTTC. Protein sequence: CASSDNVYEQYF.

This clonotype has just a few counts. The CDR3 nucleotides are TGTGCCAGCAGCAAAGGGGGCGCTGGGGCCAACGTCCTGACTTTC. It yields the protein CASSKGGAGANVLTF. V and J are TRBV28 and TRBJ2-6; 7 bases are a match to TRBD1. Trimming at V came to 6 bases and at J to 2 bases, leaving 4 bases not matched to a gene. Germline V CDR1 and CDR2: MDHEN, SYDVKM. The CDR3 is 15 amino acids. Full variable domain (remainder filled in from reference TRBV28 and TRBJ2-6): DVKVTQSSRYLVKRTGEKVFLECVQDMDHENMFWYRQDPGLGLRLIYFSYDVKMKEKGDIPEGYSVSREKKERFSLILESASTNQTSMYLCASSKGGAGANVLTFGAGSRLTVL.

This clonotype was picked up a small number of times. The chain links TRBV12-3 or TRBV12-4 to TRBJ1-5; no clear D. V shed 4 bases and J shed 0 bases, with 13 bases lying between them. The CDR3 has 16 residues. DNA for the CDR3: TGTGCCAGCAGTTCCAACACGAGATCTAGCAATCAGCCCCAGCATTTT. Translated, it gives CASSSNTRSSNQPQHF.

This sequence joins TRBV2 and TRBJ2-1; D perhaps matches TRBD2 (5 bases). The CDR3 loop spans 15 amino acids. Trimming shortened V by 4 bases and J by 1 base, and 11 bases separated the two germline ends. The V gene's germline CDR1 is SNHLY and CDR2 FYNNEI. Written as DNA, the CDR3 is TGTGCCAGCAGTGTGGAGAGCGGTTCCTACAATGAGCAGTTCTTC. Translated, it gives CASSVESGSYNEQFF.

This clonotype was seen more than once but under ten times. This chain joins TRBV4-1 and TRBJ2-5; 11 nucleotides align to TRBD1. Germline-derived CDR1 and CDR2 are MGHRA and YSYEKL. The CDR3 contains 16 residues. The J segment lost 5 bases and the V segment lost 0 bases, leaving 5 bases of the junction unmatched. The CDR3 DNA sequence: TGCGCCAGCAGCCAAGATTCTGGGACAGGGGGGGAGACCCAGTACTTC. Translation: CASSQDSGTGGETQYF.

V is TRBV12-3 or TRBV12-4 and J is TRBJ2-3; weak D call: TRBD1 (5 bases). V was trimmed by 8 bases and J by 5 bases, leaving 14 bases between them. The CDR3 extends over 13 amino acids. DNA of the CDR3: TGTGCCAGCGGAGACCAGGGTCAAGATACGCAGTATTTT. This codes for CASGDQGQDTQYF.

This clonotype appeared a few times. The CDR3 sequence: CSAQRPQGAGTEAFF. CDR3 bases: TGCAGTGCCCAAAGGCCCCAGGGGGCTGGCACTGAAGCTTTCTTT. The chain employs TRBV20-1 and TRBJ1-1; 8 bases are shared with TRBD1. The J segment lost 4 bases and the V segment lost 6 bases, leaving 13 bases of the junction unmatched. Germline V CDR1 and CDR2: DFQATT, SNEGSKA (reference sequence). This CDR3 has 15 amino acids.

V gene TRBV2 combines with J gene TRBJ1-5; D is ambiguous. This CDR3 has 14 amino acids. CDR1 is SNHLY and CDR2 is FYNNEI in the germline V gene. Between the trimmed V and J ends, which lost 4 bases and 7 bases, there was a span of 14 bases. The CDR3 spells CASSGGETGQPQHF. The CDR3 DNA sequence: TGTGCCAGCAGTGGTGGTGAGACCGGGCAGCCCCAGCATTTT.

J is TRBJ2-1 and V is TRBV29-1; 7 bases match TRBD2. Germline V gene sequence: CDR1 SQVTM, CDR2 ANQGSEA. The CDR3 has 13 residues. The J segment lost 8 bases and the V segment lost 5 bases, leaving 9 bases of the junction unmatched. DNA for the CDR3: TGCAGCGTTAATAGCGGGTTTTTGGATGAGCAGTTCTTC. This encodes CSVNSGFLDEQFF.

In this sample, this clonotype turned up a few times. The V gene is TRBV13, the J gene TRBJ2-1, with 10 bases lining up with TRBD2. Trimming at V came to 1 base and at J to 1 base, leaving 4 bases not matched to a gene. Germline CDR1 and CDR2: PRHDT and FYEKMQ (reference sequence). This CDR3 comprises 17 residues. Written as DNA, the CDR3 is TGTGCCAGCAGCTTAGCCCTAGCGGGAGTGTCCTACAATGAGCAGTTCTTC. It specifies CASSLALAGVSYNEQFF.

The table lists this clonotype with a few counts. The chain's CDR3 is CSVLSGRRYEQYF. The CDR3 DNA follows: TGCAGCGTTCTATCCGGGAGGAGATACGAGCAGTACTTC. The chain combines TRBV29-1 with TRBJ2-7, with TRBD2 identical over 7 bases. The CDR3 has 13 amino acids. The V segment lost 5 bases and the J segment 4 bases; nucleotides outside the gene matches: 8. The V gene's germline CDR1 is SQVTM and CDR2 ANQGSEA.